What follows describes a single T cell receptor beta chain. The data were taken from a study of cytomegalovirus exposure and HLA in healthy donors. The PCR contained 60 Vbeta and 13 Jbeta primers. How the authors handled the data: A later analysis counted about 80 million unique TCR beta chains, about 10 million shared. TCRdb's copy holds only in-frame clones and misses some; the assay was immunoSEQ multiplex PCR. For V, J and clone size, that table is used; D and trimming come from the DNA. The sample yields about 91,000 clones, 55% to 65% seen once. Trimming took off 5 bases at V and 2 bases at J, with 6 bases between the two ends. The V gene's germline CDR1 is MNHEY and CDR2 SMNVEV (reference sequence). The CDR3 contains 12 residues.

Input material: PBMCs. The TCR sequence derives from a human donor in good health. The chain is built from TRBV27 and TRBJ1-1; TRBD1 is a possible D gene (5 bases). The CDR3 loop reads CASSTGNTEAFF. Here the CDR3 DNA reads TGTGCCAGCAGTACAGGTAACACTGAAGCTTTCTTT.